Each of the 28 T cell receptor beta chains below was sequenced from the same sample in a study of blood T cell repertoires in COVID-19. Profiled with immunoSEQ multiplex PCR; TCRdb holds only in-frame clones, not every one. Altogether fewer than 500,000 clones are present, roughly 89% being singletons, with the ten largest covering about 4.3%. Sequencing was carried out using peripheral blood. The origin of the receptors is a young woman with acute or convalescent COVID-19.

This clone is a singleton in its sample. At one of its ends the junction is not consistent with the germline gene, which may arise from a read error. The chain recombines TRBV5-4 with TRBJ2-4; 7 bases align to TRBD2. Germline loops: CDR1 SGHNT, CDR2 YYREEE (reference sequence). The CDR3 is 14 amino acids. CDR3 loop: CARSLAGVGDIQYF. The CDR3 DNA reads as TGTGCCCGCAGCTTGGCGGGGGTGGGGGACATTCAGTACTTC. Looking up the rest from reference TRBV5-4 and TRBJ2-4 gives the full variable domain: ETGVTQSPTHLIKTRGQQVTLRCSSQSGHNTVSWYQQALGQGPQFIFQYYREEENGRGNFPPRFSGLQFPNYSSELNVNALELDDSALYLCARSLAGVGDIQYFGAGTRLSVL.

This clone came up a few times. The CDR3 sequence: CASSQERSEQFF. The CDR3 bases are TGTGCCAGCAGCCAAGAACGGAGTGAGCAGTTCTTC. The V and J genes are TRBV4-2 and TRBJ2-1; D is unclear. CDR3 length: 12 amino acids. Germline V gene data show CDR1 as LGHNA and CDR2 as YNFKEQ. The germline V and J ends were trimmed by 0 bases and 9 bases, with 6 bases remaining between them.

This clone was counted only a few times. The same CDR3 is also encoded by other DNA sequences in this sample. The V gene is TRBV19, the J gene TRBJ2-3; no clear D. This CDR3 is built from 11 residues. The V end lost 3 bases, the J end lost 5 bases, and 3 bases lay between the germline ends. Per the germline V gene, CDR1 is LNHDA and CDR2 is SQIVND (reference sequence). The CDR3 loop reads CASSIGDTQYF. The CDR3, as DNA: TGTGCCAGTAGTATCGGAGATACGCAGTATTTT.

The sample holds one count of this clone. This chain joins TRBV13 and TRBJ2-7, with D tentatively TRBD1 (6 bases). V was clipped by 0 bases and J by 6 bases, with 9 bases between them. CDR3 length equals 13 residues. Germline assignment: CDR1 PRHDT and CDR2 FYEKMQ (reference sequence). This chain's CDR3 is CASSLGTGFEQYF. In DNA, the CDR3 is TGTGCCAGCAGCTTAGGTACAGGGTTCGAGCAGTACTTC.

The J gene is TRBJ2-2, the V gene TRBV5-8, with D hard to call. Germline V gene sequence: CDR1 SGHTS, CDR2 YDEGEE. CDR3 length equals 13 residues. The V end was cut by 0 bases, the J end by 6 bases, with 6 bases between. As DNA, the CDR3 is TGTGCCAGCAGCTTGGACACGCCCGGGGAGCTGTTTTTT. The encoded protein is CASSLDTPGELFF.

This rearrangement joins TRBV5-1 to TRBJ2-3; 11 positions match TRBD1. Unmatched junction bases numbered 4, after V lost 4 bases and J lost 3 bases. Germline CDR1 SGHRS, CDR2 YFSETQ. The CDR3 sequence is 15 residues long. The DNA for the CDR3 is TGCGCCAGCAGCCCGGACAGGGGGCTGACAGATACGCAGTATTTT. Amino acid sequence: CASSPDRGLTDTQYF.

The chain couples TRBV6-5 to TRBJ2-1; 8 bases are shared with TRBD2. The CDR3 totals 15 residues. J gave up 5 bases and V 3 bases, and 6 bases lay outside the gene matches. Germline lookup yields CDR1 MNHEY and CDR2 SVGAGI. CDR3 sequence (DNA): TGTGCCAGCAGTTATCCACAGCGGGGGCACAATGAGCAGTTCTTC. It translates to CASSYPQRGHNEQFF.

This clone was recorded once. The V and J genes are TRBV6-5 and TRBJ2-4; D is undetermined. Germline CDR1 reads MNHEY; CDR2 reads SVGAGI. CDR3 length: 13 residues. The V end lost 8 bases, the J end lost 0 bases, and 8 bases lay between the germline ends. The DNA for the CDR3 is TGTGCCAGCGGGCCCTTAGCCAAAAACATTCAGTACTTC. This encodes CASGPLAKNIQYF.

The rearrangement links TRBV11-2 to TRBJ2-7; TRBD2 matches at 12 bases. The germline V gene has CDR1 SGHAT and CDR2 FQNNGV. V shed 1 base, J shed 6 bases, and the junction held 7 bases outside the gene matches. The CDR3 contains 16 residues. CDR3 in DNA: TGTGCCAGCAGCTTAGTGCTAGCGGGGGGGCCCCCCGAGCAGTACTTC. This gives the protein CASSLVLAGGPPEQYF. Full variable domain (remainder filled in from reference TRBV11-2 and TRBJ2-7): EAGVAQSPRYKIIEKRQSVAFWCNPISGHATLYWYQQILGQGPKLLIQFQNNGVVDDSQLPKDRFSAERLKGVDSTLKIQPAKLEDSAVYLCASSLVLAGGPPEQYFGPGTRLTVT.

This sequence joins TRBV4-1 and TRBJ2-1; 13 bases align to TRBD2. Germline CDR1 reads MGHRA; CDR2 reads YSYEKL. With 4 bases clipped from V and 8 bases from J, the junction kept 5 bases outside the gene matches. This CDR3 has 15 amino acids. CDR3 coding DNA: TGCGCCAGCAGCCTCACTAGCGGGGGGGCCGATGAGCAGTTCTTC. It codes for CASSLTSGGADEQFF.

V gene TRBV5-6 combines with J gene TRBJ2-3; D is uncertain. The V gene lost 4 bases and the J gene lost 2 bases, with 11 bases spanning the gap. Germline CDR1 is SGHDT and CDR2 is YYEEEE. The CDR3 extends over 14 amino acids. For the CDR3, the DNA is TGTGCCAGCAGCCCTCTAACAGCCACAGATACGCAGTATTTT. This translates into CASSPLTATDTQYF.

The chain employs TRBV7-9 and TRBJ2-5; 9 bases are a match to TRBD2. V dropped 3 bases and J dropped 7; count of bases not matched to a gene: 12. Germline CDR1 is SEHNR and CDR2 is FQNEAQ (reference sequence). This CDR3 region has 16 residues. CDR3 sequence (DNA): TGTGCCAGCAGCTTGGGGTTAGCGGGGGCGATCGGGACCCAGTACTTC. Translated: CASSLGLAGAIGTQYF. The full variable domain, its missing parts supplied by reference TRBV7-9 and TRBJ2-5, is DTGVSQNPRHKITKRGQNVTFRCDPISEHNRLYWYRQTLGQGPEFLTYFQNEAQLEKSRLLSDRFSAERPKGSFSTLEIQRTEQGDSAMYLCASSLGLAGAIGTQYFGPGTRLLVL.

The CDR3 reads CASSVEGRDSEAFF. Here the CDR3 DNA reads TGTGCCAGCAGCGTAGAAGGACGGGATTCTGAAGCTTTCTTT. This sequence joins TRBV9 and TRBJ1-1; the D is unclear. The V end was cut by 0 bases, the J end by 6 bases, with 12 bases between. Germline V gives CDR1 SGDLS, CDR2 YYNGEE. The CDR3 has 14 amino acids.

This chain connects TRBV7-2 to TRBJ1-1; D is unclear. CDR1 and CDR2 (germline): SGHTA, FQGNSA. This CDR3 spans 13 amino acids. Trimming pared 3 bases from V and 1 base from J, leaving 6 bases between. The CDR3: CASSFGGNTEAFF. In DNA, the CDR3 is TGTGCCAGCAGCTTCGGTGGGAACACTGAAGCTTTCTTT.

V is TRBV12-3 or TRBV12-4 and J is TRBJ1-5; D ambiguous. V lost 7 bases and J 7 bases, leaving 11 bases between the germline ends. CDR3 length: 12 residues. CDR3 loop: CASNTAGQPQHF. The CDR3 DNA sequence: TGTGCCAGCAATACAGCGGGGCAGCCCCAGCATTTT.

The chain is built from TRBV30 and TRBJ1-6; 9 positions agree with TRBD1. Losses at the gene ends were 5 bases for V and 9 bases for J; bases not matched to a gene: 14. This CDR3 has 16 amino acids. Germline assignment: CDR1 GTSNPN and CDR2 SVGIG (reference sequence). The CDR3 sequence is CAWGPWTGATSSPLHF. CDR3 nucleotides: TGTGCCTGGGGCCCATGGACAGGGGCCACGAGTTCACCCCTCCACTTT.

This chain joins TRBV18 and TRBJ2-1; 7 nucleotides agree with TRBD1. Germline CDR1 KGHSH, CDR2 LQKENI. V lost 5 bases and J lost 2; bases outside the gene matches: 3. This CDR3 has 14 amino acids. The CDR3 is CASSADRTYNEQFF. CDR3 bases: TGTGCCAGCTCAGCGGACAGGACCTACAATGAGCAGTTCTTC.

The rearrangement uses TRBV7-9 and TRBJ2-3; D gene unclear. CDR3 size: 13 residues. V was cut by 1 base and J by 1 base, with 3 bases left in between. CDR1 is SEHNR, CDR2 FQNEAQ, per germline (reference sequence). CDR3 DNA: TGTGCCAGCAGCTTAGGCGGCACAGATACGCAGTATTTT. This sequence encodes CASSLGGTDTQYF.

The J gene is TRBJ1-5, the V gene TRBV5-6; no definite D call. Trimming pared 3 bases from V and 4 bases from J, leaving 8 bases between. CDR3 size: 13 residues. Germline V CDR1 and CDR2: SGHDT, YYEEEE. Here the CDR3 reads CASSSLGNQPQHF. CDR3 sequence (DNA): TGTGCCAGCAGCTCACTCGGGAATCAGCCCCAGCATTTT.

The V gene is TRBV15, the J gene TRBJ2-2; D might be TRBD1 (5 bases). The germline V gene encodes CDR1 LNHNV and CDR2 YYDKDF (reference sequence). This CDR3 comprises 15 residues. Trimming took off 0 bases at V and 5 bases at J, with 10 bases between the two ends. The chain's CDR3 is CATSRERGMTGELFF. The CDR3 nucleotides are TGTGCCACCAGCAGAGAAAGGGGAATGACCGGGGAGCTGTTTTTT. The complete variable domain, with remaining parts taken from reference TRBV15 and TRBJ2-2, reads DAMVIQNPRYQVTQFGKPVTLSCSQTLNHNVMYWYQQKSSQAPKLLFHYYDKDFNNEADTPDNFQSRRPNTSFCFLDIRSPGLGDTAMYLCATSRERGMTGELFFGEGSRLTVL.

The chain recombines TRBV11-2 with TRBJ2-3; 10 positions agree with TRBD2. V dropped 5 bases and J dropped 2; count of bases not matched to a gene: 7. This CDR3 comprises 16 residues. Germline V gene sequence: CDR1 SGHAT, CDR2 FQNNGV. The CDR3 here is CASSIVAGGLTDTQYF. The CDR3 DNA is TGTGCCAGCAGCATAGTAGCGGGGGGACTCACAGATACGCAGTATTTT.

The chain links TRBV2 to TRBJ2-3; 11 bases are a match to TRBD2. Per the germline V gene, CDR1 is SNHLY and CDR2 is FYNNEI. CDR3 length: 13 amino acids. V was clipped by 8 bases and J by 6 bases; unmatched bases: 4. Here the CDR3 reads CASGLAGVDTQYF. The CDR3 nucleotides are TGTGCCAGCGGACTAGCGGGTGTGGATACGCAGTATTTT.

The chain uses TRBV6-5 and TRBJ1-1; no clear D gene. The length of the CDR3 is 16 residues. Trimming removed 2 bases at V and 6 bases at J, with 19 bases between. Germline loops: CDR1 MNHEY, CDR2 SVGAGI. CDR3 nucleotide sequence: TGTGCCAGCAGTTACCTCCGTAGTCCATTTGTTGCTGAAGCTTTCTTT. This gives the protein CASSYLRSPFVAEAFF.

The chain is built from TRBV9 and TRBJ1-2, with D maybe TRBD1 (6 bases). The CDR3 runs to 14 residues. V was shortened by 0 bases and J by 8 bases, with 14 bases between the two germline ends. Germline V lookup: CDR1 SGDLS, CDR2 YYNGEE. CDR3 sequence: CASSVGGPGVGYTF. DNA of the CDR3: TGTGCCAGCAGCGTAGGAGGTCCAGGGGTAGGCTACACCTTC.

The V and J genes are TRBV7-2 and TRBJ2-3; the D gene is possibly TRBD1 (5 bases). Trimming removed 4 bases at V and 3 bases at J, with 14 bases between. Germline CDR1 SGHTA, CDR2 FQGNSA. The CDR3 is 15 residues long. The CDR3 protein is CASSSGPSETDTQYF. The CDR3 DNA follows: TGTGCCAGCAGCTCAGGGCCCAGCGAAACAGATACGCAGTATTTT.

This clone is a singleton in its sample. V usage is TRBV9 and J usage is TRBJ2-1, with 7 bases fitting TRBD2. Losses at the gene ends were 1 base for V and 11 bases for J; bases not matched to a gene: 9. The CDR3 contains 14 residues. Per the germline V gene, CDR1 is SGDLS and CDR2 is YYNGEE. The CDR3 DNA sequence: TGTGCCAGCAGCGTAAGATTTTCTAGCGGCAAGCAGTTCTTC. Protein product: CASSVRFSSGKQFF.

This clone appeared a single time. This chain joins TRBV6-5 and TRBJ1-2; the match to TRBD1 covers 8 bases. This CDR3 comprises 13 residues. Germline V gene lookup returns CDR1 MNHEY and CDR2 SVGAGI. The J segment lost 5 bases and the V segment lost 8 bases, leaving 7 bases of the junction unmatched. In DNA, the CDR3 is TGTGCCAGCCAGGCAGGGGGCCGGTATGGCTACACCTTC. Translating it yields CASQAGGRYGYTF.

The genes are TRBV10-3 and TRBJ1-2; a weak D match, TRBD1 (6 bases). Trimming took 4 bases from V and 3 from J, leaving 12 bases between them. Germline-derived CDR1 and CDR2 are ENHRY and SYGVKD. The CDR3 loop spans 14 amino acids. CDR3 sequence reads: CAISGIRQDYGYTF. The CDR3 bases are TGTGCCATCAGTGGGATCAGACAGGACTATGGCTACACCTTC.